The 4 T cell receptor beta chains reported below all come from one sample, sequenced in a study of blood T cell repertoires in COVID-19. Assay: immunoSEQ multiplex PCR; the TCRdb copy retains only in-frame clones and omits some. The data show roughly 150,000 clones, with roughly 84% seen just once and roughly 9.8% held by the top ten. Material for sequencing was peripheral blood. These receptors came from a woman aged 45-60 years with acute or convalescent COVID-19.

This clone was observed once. CDR3 protein: CASSRQFGGELFF. The CDR3 DNA reads as TGTGCCAGCAGCCGACAGTTCGGCGGGGAGCTGTTTTTT. This chain links TRBV3-1 (or the pseudogene TRBV3-2) with TRBJ2-2, with a possible D match to TRBD1 (5 bases). The V and J ends lost 4 bases and 7 bases respectively, with 10 bases between them. CDR3 length: 13 amino acids. Germline CDR1 is LGHDT and CDR2 is YNNKEL (reference sequence).

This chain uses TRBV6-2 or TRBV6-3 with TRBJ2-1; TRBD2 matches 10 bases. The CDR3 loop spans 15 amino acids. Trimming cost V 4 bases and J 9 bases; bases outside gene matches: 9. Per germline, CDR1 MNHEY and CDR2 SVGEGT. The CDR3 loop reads CASSFSGRAVGEQFF. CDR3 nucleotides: TGTGCCAGCAGTTTCAGCGGGAGGGCCGTCGGTGAGCAGTTCTTC.

The CDR3 spells CASSYGGGGQETQYF. The DNA of the CDR3 is TGTGCCAGCAGTTACGGGGGAGGGGGCCAAGAGACCCAGTACTTC. The V gene is TRBV6-5, the J gene TRBJ2-5; tentatively, D is TRBD2 (7 bases). The CDR3 loop spans 15 amino acids. Per germline, CDR1 MNHEY and CDR2 SVGAGI. V dropped 2 bases and J dropped 1 base, with 11 bases sitting between them.

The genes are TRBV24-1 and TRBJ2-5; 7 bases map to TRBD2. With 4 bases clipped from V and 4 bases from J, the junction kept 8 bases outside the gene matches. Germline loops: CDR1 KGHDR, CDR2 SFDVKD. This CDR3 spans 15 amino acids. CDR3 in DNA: TGTGCCACCAGTGACGACCGGACTAGACCAGAGACCCAGTACTTC. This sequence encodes CATSDDRTRPETQYF.